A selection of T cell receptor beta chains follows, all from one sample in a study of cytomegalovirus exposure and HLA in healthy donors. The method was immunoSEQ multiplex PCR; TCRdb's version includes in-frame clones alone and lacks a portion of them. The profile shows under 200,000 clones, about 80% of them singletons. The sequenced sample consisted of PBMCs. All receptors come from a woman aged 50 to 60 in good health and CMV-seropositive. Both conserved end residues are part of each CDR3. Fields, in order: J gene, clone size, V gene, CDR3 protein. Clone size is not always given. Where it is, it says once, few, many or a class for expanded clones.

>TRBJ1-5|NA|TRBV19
CASSIRGLGDQPQHF
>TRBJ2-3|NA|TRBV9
CASSSRGGRTDTQYF
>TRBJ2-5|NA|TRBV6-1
CASRLAGEETQYF
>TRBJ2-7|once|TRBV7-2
CASSDPGLAGFYEQYF
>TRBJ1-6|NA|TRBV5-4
CASSSLDRDHSPLHF
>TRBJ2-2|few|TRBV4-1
CASSQSTAYTGELFF
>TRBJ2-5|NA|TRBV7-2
CASSLDRVETQYF
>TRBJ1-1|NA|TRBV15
CATSNYRQGRTEAFF
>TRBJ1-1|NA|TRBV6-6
CASRPTGGMNTEAFF
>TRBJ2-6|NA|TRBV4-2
CASSRTGAGGVSSGANVLTF
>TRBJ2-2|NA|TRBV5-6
CASSFLEGTGELFF
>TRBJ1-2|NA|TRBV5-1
CASSLAQVKYGYTF
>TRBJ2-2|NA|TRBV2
CASNTGGLSTGELFF
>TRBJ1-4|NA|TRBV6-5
CASTLTLVDGKLFF
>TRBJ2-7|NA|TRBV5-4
CASSLPTGLEQYF
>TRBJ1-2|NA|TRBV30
CAWFGAANYGYTF
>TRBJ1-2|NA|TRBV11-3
CASSQGGGYTF
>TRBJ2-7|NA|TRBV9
CASSVDGTGAYEQYF
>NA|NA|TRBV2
CATSDRTAYEQYF
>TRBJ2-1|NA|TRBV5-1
CASSLDPQGNLNEQFF
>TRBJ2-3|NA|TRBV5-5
CASSPTGMRSTDTQYF
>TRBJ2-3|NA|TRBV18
CASSPPGAGRPTDTQYF
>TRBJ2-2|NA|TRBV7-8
CASSLQLAGETGELFF
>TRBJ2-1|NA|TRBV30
CAWSSLNEQFF
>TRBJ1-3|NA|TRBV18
CASSPFDTGSGNTIYF
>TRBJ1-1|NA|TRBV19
CASTIGGGEAFF
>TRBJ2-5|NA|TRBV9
CASSARQGTIGETQYF